Listed below are T cell receptor beta chains from one sample, sequenced in a study of cytomegalovirus exposure and HLA in healthy donors. This table comes from immunoSEQ multiplex PCR, and its TCRdb copy is limited to in-frame clones, with some not included. The data show approximately 120,000 clones, around 80% seen once. The sequenced sample was PBMCs. Receptors originate from a woman aged 50 to 65 in good health and CMV-seropositive. Both conserved end residues are part of each CDR3. A D gene is named only where the DNA matches it firmly. Not every row has a clone size; where given, it reads once, few, many or a size class.

>TRBJ2-1|.|TRBD2|TRBV5-1
CASSSPSGRAGEQFF
TGCGCCAGCAGTTCCCCTAGCGGGAGGGCCGGGGAGCAGTTCTTC
>TRBJ2-5|.|.|TRBV19
CASSMGGGRIETQYF
TGTGCCAGTAGTATGGGCGGAGGGCGAATAGAGACCCAGTACTTC
>TRBJ1-5|few|TRBD1|TRBV28
CASKSKQGHRSNQPQHF
TGTGCCAGCAAGTCGAAACAGGGGCACCGTAGCAATCAGCCCCAGCATTTT
>TRBJ1-5|once|TRBD1|TRBV7-2
CASSVGTGGYRPQHF
TGTGCCAGCAGCGTGGGGACAGGGGGTTACCGGCCCCAGCATTTT
>TRBJ1-2|.|.|TRBV19
CASSSTPGNYGYTF
TGTGCCAGTAGTTCAACTCCAGGGAACTATGGCTACACCTTC
>TRBJ1-3|few|.|TRBV29-1
CSVGKSSGNTIYF
TGCAGCGTTGGAAAGAGCTCTGGAAACACCATATATTTT
>TRBJ2-3|.|TRBD2|TRBV10-1
CASSADPTLAGGTDTQYF
TGCGCCAGCAGTGCGGACCCGACACTAGCGGGAGGAACAGATACGCAGTATTTT
>TRBJ2-2|.|.|TRBV4-3
CASSQDKGSNTGELFF
TGCGCCAGCAGCCAAGATAAAGGGAGTAACACCGGGGAGCTGTTTTTT
>TRBJ2-6|.|TRBD2|TRBV7-3
CASSRGGTAPGANVLTF
TGTGCCAGCAGCCGCGGGGGGACCGCGCCAGGGGCCAACGTCCTGACTTTC
>TRBJ2-6|.|.|TRBV30
CAWSATGANVLTF
TGTGCCTGGAGCGCGACTGGGGCCAACGTCCTGACTTTC
>TRBJ2-3|few|TRBD1|TRBV7-3
CASSFQGASGDTQYF
TGTGCCAGCAGCTTCCAGGGGGCGTCGGGGGATACGCAGTATTTT
>TRBJ1-3|.|.|TRBV19
CASIPGGNSGNTIYF
TGTGCCAGTATTCCCGGCGGAAACTCTGGAAACACCATATATTTT
>TRBJ1-1|.|.|TRBV7-9
CASSFGGNTEAFF
TGTGCCAGCAGCTTCGGGGGGAACACTGAAGCTTTCTTT
>TRBJ2-2|.|.|TRBV7-3
CASSASHTGELFF
TGTGCCAGCAGCGCGTCCCACACCGGGGAGCTGTTTTTT
>TRBJ1-2|few|.|TRBV6-5
CASSYSMQGRAYGYTF
TGTGCCAGCAGTTACTCGATGCAGGGGCGTGCCTATGGCTACACCTTC
>TRBJ2-1|.|TRBD2|TRBV2
CASRIAGYSYSEQFF
TGTGCCAGCAGGATAGCGGGGTACTCCTACAGTGAGCAGTTCTTC
>TRBJ1-2|once|TRBD1|TRBV7-2
CASSSRTGNYGYTF
TGTGCCAGCAGCTCGAGGACAGGGAACTATGGCTACACCTTC
>TRBJ1-2|.|TRBD1|TRBV6-1
CASSARQGTYGYTF
TGTGCCAGCAGTGCCCGACAGGGCACCTATGGCTACACCTTC
>TRBJ2-7|few|.|TRBV5-6
CASSLAAAEQYF
TGTGCCAGCAGCCTGGCGGCGGCCGAGCAGTACTTC
>TRBJ2-3|.|.|TRBV5-4
CASSLVSGLVTDTQYF
TGTGCCAGCAGCTTGGTGTCGGGATTGGTCACAGATACGCAGTATTTT
>TRBJ2-1|.|TRBD2|TRBV11-1
CASSHRGGYNEQFF
TGTGCCAGCAGCCACCGGGGGGGGTACAATGAGCAGTTCTTC
>TRBJ1-6|.|.|TRBV4-3
CASSQVWSYNSPLHF
TGCGCCAGCAGCCAAGTGTGGAGTTATAATTCACCCCTCCACTTT
>TRBJ2-1|few|.|TRBV7-9
CASSTYNEQFF
TGTGCCAGCAGCACATACAATGAGCAGTTCTTC
>TRBJ2-1|.|TRBD2|TRBV10-3
CAISESILAETSSYNEQFF
TGTGCCATCAGTGAGTCTATCCTAGCGGAGACGAGCTCCTACAATGAGCAGTTCTTC
>TRBJ1-1|.|.|TRBV7-9
CASSSFTEAFF
TGTGCCAGCAGCTCCTTCACTGAAGCTTTCTTT
>TRBJ1-1|.|TRBD1|TRBV7-2
CASSPGTANTEAFF
TGTGCCAGCAGCCCCGGGACAGCTAACACTGAAGCTTTCTTT
>TRBJ1-2|.|TRBD1|TRBV9
CASSVGQGASNYGYTF
TGTGCCAGCAGCGTAGGGCAGGGGGCGAGTAACTATGGCTACACCTTC
>TRBJ2-1|.|TRBD2|TRBV19
CASTVGGGAWSSYNEQFF
TGTGCCAGTACGGTGGGCGGGGGGGCTTGGAGCTCCTACAATGAGCAGTTCTTC
>TRBJ2-4|.|.|TRBV10-1
CASSELLGRKLAKNIQYF
TGCGCCAGCAGTGAGCTGCTGGGCAGAAAATTAGCCAAAAACATTCAGTACTTC
>TRBJ2-3|.|TRBD2|TRBV6-6
CASSSTSGAGDTQYF
TGTGCCAGCAGCTCGACTAGCGGGGCGGGGGATACGCAGTATTTT
>TRBJ1-5|.|TRBD1|TRBV27
CASSPLLGQGLYSNQPQHF
TGTGCCAGCAGTCCTTTGTTGGGACAGGGCCTATATAGCAATCAGCCCCAGCATTTT